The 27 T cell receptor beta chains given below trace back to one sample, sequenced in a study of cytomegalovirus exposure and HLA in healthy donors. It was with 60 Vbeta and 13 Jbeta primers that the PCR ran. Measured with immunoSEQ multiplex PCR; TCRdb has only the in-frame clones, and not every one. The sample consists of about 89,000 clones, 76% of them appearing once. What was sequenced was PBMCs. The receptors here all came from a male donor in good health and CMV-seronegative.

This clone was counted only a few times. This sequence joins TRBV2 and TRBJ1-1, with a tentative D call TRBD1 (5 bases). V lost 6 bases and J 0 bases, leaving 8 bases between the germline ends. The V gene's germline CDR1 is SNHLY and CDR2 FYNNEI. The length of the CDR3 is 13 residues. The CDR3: CASRDTLNTEAFF. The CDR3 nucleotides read TGTGCCAGCAGGGACACCTTGAACACTGAAGCTTTCTTT.

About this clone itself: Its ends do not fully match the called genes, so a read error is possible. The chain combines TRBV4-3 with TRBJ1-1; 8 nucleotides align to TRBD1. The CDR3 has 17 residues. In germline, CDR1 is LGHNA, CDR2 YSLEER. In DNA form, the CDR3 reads TGCGCCAGCACCCAATATTTTCCCGGGACAGGGAACACTGAAGCTTTCTTT. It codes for CASTQYFPGTGNTEAFF.

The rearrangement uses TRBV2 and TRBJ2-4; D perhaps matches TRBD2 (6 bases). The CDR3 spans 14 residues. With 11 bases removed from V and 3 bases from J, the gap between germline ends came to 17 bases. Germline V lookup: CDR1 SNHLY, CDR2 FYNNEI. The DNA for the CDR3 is TGTGCCCGAGGGCCTGGAGGGGTCAAAAACATTCAGTACTTC. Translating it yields CARGPGGVKNIQYF.

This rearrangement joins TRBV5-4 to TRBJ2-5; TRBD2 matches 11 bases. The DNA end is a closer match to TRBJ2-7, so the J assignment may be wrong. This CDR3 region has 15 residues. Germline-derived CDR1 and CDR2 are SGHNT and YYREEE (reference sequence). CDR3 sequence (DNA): TGTGCCAGCAGCTTTACTAGCGGGAGTGAGTACGAGCAGTACTTC. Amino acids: CASSFTSGSEYEQYF.

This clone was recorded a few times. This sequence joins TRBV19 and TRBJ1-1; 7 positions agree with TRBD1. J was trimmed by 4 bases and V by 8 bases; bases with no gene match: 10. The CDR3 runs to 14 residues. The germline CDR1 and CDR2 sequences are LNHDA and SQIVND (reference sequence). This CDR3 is CASYSAPGGTEAFF. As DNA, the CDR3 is TGTGCCAGTTATTCGGCCCCAGGGGGCACTGAAGCTTTCTTT.

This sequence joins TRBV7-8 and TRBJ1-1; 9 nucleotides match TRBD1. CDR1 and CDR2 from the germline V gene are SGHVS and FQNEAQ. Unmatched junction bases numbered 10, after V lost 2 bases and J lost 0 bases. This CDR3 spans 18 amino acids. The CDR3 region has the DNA TGTGCCAGCAGCTTATCCCTATTACAGGGGGCGATGAACACTGAAGCTTTCTTT. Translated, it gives CASSLSLLQGAMNTEAFF.

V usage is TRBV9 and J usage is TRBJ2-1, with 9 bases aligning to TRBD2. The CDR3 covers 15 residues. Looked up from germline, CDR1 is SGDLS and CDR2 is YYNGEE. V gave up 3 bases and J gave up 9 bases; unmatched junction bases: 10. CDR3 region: CASSDGSGGHCEQFF. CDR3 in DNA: TGTGCCAGCAGCGATGGTAGCGGGGGACACTGTGAGCAGTTCTTC.

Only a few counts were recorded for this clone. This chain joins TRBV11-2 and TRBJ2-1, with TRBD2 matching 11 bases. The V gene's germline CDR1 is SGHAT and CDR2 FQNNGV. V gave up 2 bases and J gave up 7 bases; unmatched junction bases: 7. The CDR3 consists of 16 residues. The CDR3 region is CASSLRLAGSGNEQFF. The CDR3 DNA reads TGTGCCAGCAGCTTAAGACTAGCGGGGTCCGGGAATGAGCAGTTCTTC.

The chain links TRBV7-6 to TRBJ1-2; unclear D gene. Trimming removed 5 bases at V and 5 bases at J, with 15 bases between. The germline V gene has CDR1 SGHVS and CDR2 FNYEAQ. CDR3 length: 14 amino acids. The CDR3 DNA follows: TGTGCCAGCAGCCCCAGTGAGGAAACATATGGCTACACCTTC. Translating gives CASSPSEETYGYTF.

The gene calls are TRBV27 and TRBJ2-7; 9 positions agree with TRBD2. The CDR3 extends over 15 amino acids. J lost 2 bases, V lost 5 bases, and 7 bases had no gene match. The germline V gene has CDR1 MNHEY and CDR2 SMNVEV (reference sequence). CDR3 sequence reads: CASSAPGLATYEQYF. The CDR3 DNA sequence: TGTGCCAGCAGTGCGCCGGGACTAGCTACCTACGAGCAGTACTTC.

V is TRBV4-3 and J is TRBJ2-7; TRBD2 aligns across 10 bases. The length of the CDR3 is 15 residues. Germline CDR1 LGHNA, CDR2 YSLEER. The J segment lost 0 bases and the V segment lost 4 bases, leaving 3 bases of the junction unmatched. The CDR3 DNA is TGCGCCAGCAGCCCTCTAGCGGGAGACTCCTACGAGCAGTACTTC. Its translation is CASSPLAGDSYEQYF.

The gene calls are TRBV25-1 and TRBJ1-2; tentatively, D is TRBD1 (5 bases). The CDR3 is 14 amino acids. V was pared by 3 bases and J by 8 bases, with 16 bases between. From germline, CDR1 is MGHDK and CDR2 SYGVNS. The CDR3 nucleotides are TGTGCCAGCAGTGAGTTGGGGGGACTTTGGGGCTACACCTTC. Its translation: CASSELGGLWGYTF.

The CDR3 spells CASSGHGGSSYNEQFF. CDR3 sequence (DNA): TGTGCCAGCAGCGGGCATGGGGGGAGCTCCTACAATGAGCAGTTCTTC. This rearrangement joins TRBV7-9 to TRBJ2-1; possible D gene TRBD2, 6 bases. Germline V gene data show CDR1 as SEHNR and CDR2 as FQNEAQ (reference sequence). V lost 5 bases and J 0 bases, leaving 14 bases between the germline ends. This CDR3 region has 16 residues. Full variable domain (missing parts from reference TRBV7-9 and TRBJ2-1): DTGVSQNPRHKITKRGQNVTFRCDPISEHNRLYWYRQTLGQGPEFLTYFQNEAQLEKSRLLSDRFSAERPKGSFSTLEIQRTEQGDSAMYLCASSGHGGSSYNEQFFGPGTRLTVL.

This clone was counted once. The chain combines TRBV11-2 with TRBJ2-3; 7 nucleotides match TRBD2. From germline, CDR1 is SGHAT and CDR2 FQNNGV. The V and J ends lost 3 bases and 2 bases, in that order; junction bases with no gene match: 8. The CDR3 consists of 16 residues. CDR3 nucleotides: TGTGCCAGCAGCTTGTGGTTCGCGGGGGACACAGATACGCAGTATTTT. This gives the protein CASSLWFAGDTDTQYF.

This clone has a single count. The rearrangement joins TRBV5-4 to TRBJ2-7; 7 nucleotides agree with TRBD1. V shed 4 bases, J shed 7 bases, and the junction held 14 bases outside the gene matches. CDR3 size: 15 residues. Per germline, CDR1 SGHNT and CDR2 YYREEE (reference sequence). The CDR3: CASSPTGQSPGEQYF. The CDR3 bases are TGTGCCAGCAGCCCAACGGGACAGAGTCCGGGGGAGCAGTACTTC.

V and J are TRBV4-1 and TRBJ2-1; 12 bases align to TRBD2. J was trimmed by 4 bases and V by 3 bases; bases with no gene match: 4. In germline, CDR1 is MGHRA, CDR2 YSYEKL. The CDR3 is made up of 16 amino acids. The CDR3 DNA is TGCGCCAGCAGCCACTTCCTAGCGGGAGGGTACAATGAGCAGTTCTTC. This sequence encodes CASSHFLAGGYNEQFF.

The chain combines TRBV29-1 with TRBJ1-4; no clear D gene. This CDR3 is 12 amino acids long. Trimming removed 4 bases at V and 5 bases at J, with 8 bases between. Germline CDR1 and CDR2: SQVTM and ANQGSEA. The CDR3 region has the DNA TGCAGCGTTGCGGTATTAAATGAAAAACTGTTTTTT. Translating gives CSVAVLNEKLFF.

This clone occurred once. CDR3 in DNA: TGTGCCAGCAGTGAGGGGGCAGGCAATCAGCCCCAGCATTTT. It codes for CASSEGAGNQPQHF. The chain employs TRBV25-1 and TRBJ1-5; D is possibly TRBD1 (6 bases). The V and J ends lost 3 bases and 2 bases respectively, with 8 bases between them. The CDR3 is made up of 14 amino acids. CDR1 is MGHDK, CDR2 SYGVNS, per germline.

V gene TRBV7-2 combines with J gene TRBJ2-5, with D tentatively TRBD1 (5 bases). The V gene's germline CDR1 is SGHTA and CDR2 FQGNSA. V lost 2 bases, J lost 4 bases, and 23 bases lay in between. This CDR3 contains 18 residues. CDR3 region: CASSLRGAVSIRGETQYF. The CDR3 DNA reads TGTGCCAGCAGCTTAAGGGGCGCGGTCTCGATTAGGGGAGAGACCCAGTACTTC.

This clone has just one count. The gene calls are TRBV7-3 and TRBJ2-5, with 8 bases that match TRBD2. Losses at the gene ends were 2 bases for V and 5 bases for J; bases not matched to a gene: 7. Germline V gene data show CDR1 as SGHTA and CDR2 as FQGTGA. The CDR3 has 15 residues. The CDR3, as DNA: TGTGCCAGCAGCTTAGGTTTAGCGGGGTGGGAGACCCAGTACTTC. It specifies CASSLGLAGWETQYF.

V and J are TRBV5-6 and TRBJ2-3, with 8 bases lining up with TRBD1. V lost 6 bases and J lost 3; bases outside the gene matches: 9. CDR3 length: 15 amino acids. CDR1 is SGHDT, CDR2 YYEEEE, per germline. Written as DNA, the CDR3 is TGTGCCAGCACCCTCGACAGGACAGGGACAGATACGCAGTATTTT. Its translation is CASTLDRTGTDTQYF.

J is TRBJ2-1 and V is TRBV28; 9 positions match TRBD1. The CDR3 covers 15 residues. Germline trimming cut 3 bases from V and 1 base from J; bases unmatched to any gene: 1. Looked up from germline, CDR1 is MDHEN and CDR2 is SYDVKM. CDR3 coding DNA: TGTGCCAGCAGTTTGACAGGGGGGTCCTACAATGAGCAGTTCTTC. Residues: CASSLTGGSYNEQFF.

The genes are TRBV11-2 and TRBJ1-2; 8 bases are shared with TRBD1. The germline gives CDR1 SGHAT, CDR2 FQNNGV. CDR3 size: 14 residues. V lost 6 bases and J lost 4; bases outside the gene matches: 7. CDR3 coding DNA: TGTGCCAGCAGGGTGACAGGGGCCTCCTATGGCTACACCTTC. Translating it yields CASRVTGASYGYTF.

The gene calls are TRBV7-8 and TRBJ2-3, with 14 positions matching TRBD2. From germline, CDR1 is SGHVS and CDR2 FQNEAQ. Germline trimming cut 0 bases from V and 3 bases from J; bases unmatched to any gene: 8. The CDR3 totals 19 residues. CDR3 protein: CASSLAGLAGGGGTDTQYF. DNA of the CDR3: TGTGCCAGCAGCTTAGCTGGACTAGCGGGAGGAGGTGGGACAGATACGCAGTATTTT.

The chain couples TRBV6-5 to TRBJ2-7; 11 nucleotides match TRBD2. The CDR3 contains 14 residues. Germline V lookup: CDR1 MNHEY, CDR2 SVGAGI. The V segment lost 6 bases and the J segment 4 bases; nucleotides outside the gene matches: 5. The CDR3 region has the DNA TGTGCCAGCAGCCCGGGACTAGCGGATTACGAGCAGTACTTC. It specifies CASSPGLADYEQYF.

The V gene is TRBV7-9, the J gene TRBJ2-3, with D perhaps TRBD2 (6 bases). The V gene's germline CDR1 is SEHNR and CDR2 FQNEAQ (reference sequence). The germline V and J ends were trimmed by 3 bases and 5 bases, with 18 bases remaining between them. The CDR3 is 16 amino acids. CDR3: CASSFPATRGKDTQYF. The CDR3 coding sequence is TGTGCCAGCAGCTTCCCAGCGACTAGAGGTAAAGATACGCAGTATTTT.

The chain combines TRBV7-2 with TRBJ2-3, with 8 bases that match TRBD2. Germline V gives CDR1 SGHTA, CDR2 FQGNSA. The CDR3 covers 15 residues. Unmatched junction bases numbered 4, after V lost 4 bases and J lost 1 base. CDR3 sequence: CASSSASGRTDTQYF. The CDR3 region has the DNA TGTGCCAGCAGCTCGGCTAGCGGGCGCACAGATACGCAGTATTTT.